The clone carrying this T cell receptor beta chain has at least ten counts. With a J-beta primer mix and a sample-barcoded 5' primer, a second PCR ran about 7 to 12 cycles. TCRdb recomputed calls from the 5' RACE reads with MiXCR, one row per CDR3 protein. The top ten clones hold around 14% of a sample with 600,000 or so distinct CDR3 sequences, approximately 30% of them seen once. The sample originates from a study of blood T cells in healthy people across ages. CDR3 length: 13 amino acids. Germline values: CDR1 LNHNV, CDR2 YYDKDF (reference sequence). V shed 5 bases and J shed 5 bases, with 12 bases lying between them.

This chain joins TRBV15 and TRBJ2-5; the D call may be TRBD1 or TRBD2 (5 bases each). Sequencing input: blood. This receptor was identified in a woman aged 80 or over in good health. The CDR3 spells CATSWDGRETQYF. The CDR3 nucleotides read TGTGCCACCAGCTGGGACGGCCGGGAGACCCAGTACTTC. The whole variable domain, remainder taken from reference TRBV15 and TRBJ2-5, is DAMVIQNPRYQVTQFGKPVTLSCSQTLNHNVMYWYQQKSSQAPKLLFHYYDKDFNNEADTPDNFQSRRPNTSFCFLDIRSPGLGDTAMYLCATSWDGRETQYFGPGTRLLVL.